A single sample gave rise to the 21 T cell receptor beta chains below, sequenced in a study of shared clonotypes between healthy human individuals. Profiling relied on immunoSEQ multiplex PCR, and the TCRdb table lists in-frame clones only, not all of them. The table records 1,400,000 or so clones, roughly 98.5% of them present only once. The specimen was naive CD4+ T cells sorted from blood. Subset here: CD45RA+ positively selected. The receptors derive from a man aged 25 to 40 in good health.

This clone was seen only once. This chain uses TRBV19 with TRBJ2-2, with TRBD1 identical over 7 bases. With 3 bases clipped from V and 6 bases from J, the junction kept 10 bases outside the gene matches. CDR3 length equals 16 residues. The germline V gene has CDR1 LNHDA and CDR2 SQIVND (reference sequence). The CDR3 is CASSILPTGQPGELFF. The DNA of the CDR3 is TGTGCCAGTAGTATCCTCCCGACAGGGCAACCCGGGGAGCTGTTTTTT.

The J gene is TRBJ2-3, the V gene TRBV9, with TRBD2 matching over 7 bases. Losses at the gene ends were 2 bases for V and 1 base for J; bases not matched to a gene: 7. This CDR3 comprises 16 residues. Germline CDR1 and CDR2: SGDLS and YYNGEE. The CDR3 loop reads CASSVGSGYRTDTQYF. DNA for the CDR3: TGTGCCAGCAGCGTGGGTAGCGGGTACCGCACAGATACGCAGTATTTT.

This clone is a singleton in its sample. The rearrangement uses TRBV29-1 and TRBJ2-3; 10 nucleotides align to TRBD2. Germline V CDR1 and CDR2: SQVTM, ANQGSEA. The CDR3 extends over 16 amino acids. With 3 bases clipped from V and 0 bases from J, the junction kept 6 bases outside the gene matches. CDR3 nucleotides: TGCAGCGTTGACGAAAGGACTAGCGGTAGCACAGATACGCAGTATTTT. Translating it yields CSVDERTSGSTDTQYF.

The chain links TRBV7-9 to TRBJ2-7; D is ambiguous. V dropped 0 bases and J dropped 6 bases, with 6 bases sitting between them. CDR1 and CDR2 (germline): SEHNR, FQNEAQ (reference sequence). The length of the CDR3 is 12 residues. The CDR3 sequence: CASSLAGSEQYF. The CDR3 bases are TGTGCCAGCAGCTTAGCAGGGTCCGAGCAGTACTTC.

This clone was detected once. The V gene is TRBV30, the J gene TRBJ2-2; the D is unclear. Trimming pared 1 base from V and 6 bases from J, leaving 6 bases between. Germline V gene sequence: CDR1 GTSNPN, CDR2 SVGIG (reference sequence). The CDR3 totals 12 residues. This CDR3 reads CAWSGSPGELFF. Written as DNA, the CDR3 is TGTGCCTGGAGTGGATCCCCCGGGGAGCTGTTTTTT. Supplemented by reference TRBV30 and TRBJ2-2, the full variable domain reads SQTIHQWPATLVQPVGSPLSLECTVEGTSNPNLYWYRQAAGRGLQLLFYSVGIGQISSEVPQNLSASRPQDRQFILSSKKLLLSDSGFYLCAWSGSPGELFFGEGSRLTVL.

This clone appeared once. This specimen includes other DNA sequences encoding the same CDR3. For the CDR3, the DNA is TGCGCCAGCAGCTTGCAAGGAGGGGGCACAGATACGCAGTATTTT. Translating it yields CASSLQGGGTDTQYF. The chain couples TRBV5-1 to TRBJ2-3; D perhaps matches TRBD2 (6 bases). V was clipped by 1 base and J by 1 base, with 10 bases between them. This CDR3 spans 15 amino acids. Germline assignment: CDR1 SGHRS and CDR2 YFSETQ.

This clone showed up just once. The chain joins TRBV6-1 to TRBJ2-5; D might be TRBD2 (6 bases). Trimming left V 7 bases short and J 4 bases short, with 19 bases between. The CDR3 is 15 amino acids. CDR1 is MNHNS, CDR2 SASEGT, per germline. Written as DNA, the CDR3 is TGTGCCAGCATTCAGTCAGTTTGGCGGGGAGAGACCCAGTACTTC. Residues: CASIQSVWRGETQYF.

This clone has just one count. The rearrangement uses TRBV10-3 and TRBJ1-1; D not certain. The germline CDR1 and CDR2 sequences are ENHRY and SYGVKD. The CDR3 is made up of 13 amino acids. V was shortened by 10 bases and J by 1 base, with 13 bases between the two germline ends. DNA of the CDR3: TGTGCCAACCGACTTTCCTCGAACACTGAAGCTTTCTTT. Its translation is CANRLSSNTEAFF.

The chain joins TRBV28 to TRBJ2-1; TRBD2 agrees at 13 bases. After removal of 10 bases from V and 7 bases from J, the junction contained 7 bases not matched to a gene. Germline CDR1 MDHEN, CDR2 SYDVKM. The CDR3 has 14 residues. The CDR3 loop is CAMKGLAGDNEQFF. The CDR3 nucleotides are TGTGCCATGAAAGGACTAGCGGGAGATAATGAGCAGTTCTTC.

J is TRBJ2-1 and V is TRBV6-5; 9 positions match TRBD2. Germline CDR1 reads MNHEY; CDR2 reads SVGAGI. This CDR3 has 16 residues. V dropped 0 bases and J dropped 5; count of bases not matched to a gene: 5. The CDR3 coding sequence is TGTGCCAGCAGTTACTCGTTGCCTAGCGGGGACAATGAGCAGTTCTTC. Translating it yields CASSYSLPSGDNEQFF.

The chain links TRBV27 to TRBJ1-2; TRBD1 is a possible D gene (6 bases). Deletions cut 2 bases from V and 7 bases from J, with 14 bases between. The CDR3 consists of 14 residues. Germline-derived CDR1 and CDR2 are MNHEY and SMNVEV (reference sequence). CDR3 amino acids: CASSLTTGRGGYTF. The CDR3 coding sequence is TGTGCCAGCAGTTTAACTACAGGGAGGGGTGGCTACACCTTC.

The rearrangement uses TRBV18 and TRBJ2-7, with TRBD2 matching 13 bases. V shed 2 bases and J 4 bases; nucleotides not matched to a gene: 11. The CDR3 is 18 amino acids. Germline V CDR1 and CDR2: KGHSH, LQKENI. The CDR3 loop reads CASSPIGTSGAQRYEQYF. In DNA form, the CDR3 reads TGTGCCAGCTCACCAATTGGGACTAGCGGGGCCCAGAGGTACGAGCAGTACTTC. Looking up the rest from reference TRBV18 and TRBJ2-7 gives the full variable domain: NAGVMQNPRHLVRRRGQEARLRCSPMKGHSHVYWYRQLPEEGLKFMVYLQKENIIDESGMPKERFSAEFPKEGPSILRIQQVVRGDSAAYFCASSPIGTSGAQRYEQYFGPGTRLTVT.

The gene calls are TRBV20-1 and TRBJ2-7, with 7 bases identical to TRBD1. Per germline, CDR1 DFQATT and CDR2 SNEGSKA (reference sequence). This CDR3 spans 11 amino acids. With 6 bases clipped from V and 8 bases from J, the junction kept 7 bases outside the gene matches. CDR3: CSATVDRKQYF. The CDR3, as DNA: TGCAGTGCGACAGTGGACAGGAAGCAGTACTTC.

The chain joins TRBV5-1 to TRBJ2-1; D perhaps matches TRBD2 (7 bases). Looked up from germline, CDR1 is SGHRS and CDR2 is YFSETQ. V lost 5 bases, J lost 2 bases, and 17 bases lay in between. The CDR3 is made up of 16 amino acids. CDR3 nucleotides: TGCGCCAGCAGGAAGGGGGGGGCGAGCGCCTACAATGAGCAGTTCTTC. It specifies CASRKGGASAYNEQFF.

V gene TRBV10-1 combines with J gene TRBJ2-7; TRBD2 might be the D (5 bases). Germline V lookup: CDR1 WNHNN, CDR2 SYGVQD (reference sequence). This CDR3 is 13 amino acids long. V dropped 6 bases and J dropped 3 bases, with 12 bases sitting between them. CDR3 protein: CASRREIGYEQYF. CDR3 nucleotides: TGCGCCAGCAGGAGGGAAATCGGCTACGAGCAGTACTTC.

The count of this clone is one. This chain uses TRBV5-1 with TRBJ1-4; unclear D gene. The CDR3 is 13 amino acids. CDR1 and CDR2 (germline): SGHRS, YFSETQ. V was clipped by 7 bases and J by 8 bases, with 15 bases between them. CDR3 sequence (DNA): TGCGCCAGCCGTAAAGGGCCTGGGGAAAAACTGTTTTTT. Amino acid sequence: CASRKGPGEKLFF.

V usage is TRBV20-1 and J usage is TRBJ2-5, with 7 bases fitting TRBD1. This CDR3 is built from 9 residues. The germline V gene has CDR1 DFQATT and CDR2 SNEGSKA (reference sequence). CDR3 DNA sequence: TGCAGCCAGGGGGAAACCCAGTACTTC. Its translation is CSQGETQYF.

In regard to this clone: The junction shows a germline mismatch at one end, possibly a read error. This rearrangement joins TRBV30 to TRBJ2-1; 10 positions match TRBD1. Germline V gene sequence: CDR1 GTSNPN, CDR2 SVGIG (reference sequence). The CDR3 extends over 13 amino acids. Here the CDR3 DNA reads TGTGCCTGGAGTGCCATAGAACCGGGACAGGGGATCTTC. This encodes CAWSAIEPGQGIF.

The chain joins TRBV7-9 to TRBJ2-5, with no clear D. In germline, CDR1 is SEHNR, CDR2 FQNEAQ (reference sequence). This CDR3 has 13 residues. V lost 1 base and J lost 7, with 10 bases in between. The CDR3 DNA follows: TGTGCCAGCAGCTTAGGAGAGATAGGGACCCAGTACTTC. Its translation: CASSLGEIGTQYF.

This clone was seen only once. The chain joins TRBV11-1 to TRBJ2-7; possibly TRBD2 for D (6 bases). Germline values: CDR1 SGHAT, CDR2 FQDESV (reference sequence). The CDR3 consists of 15 residues. V was trimmed by 3 bases and J by 0 bases, leaving 12 bases between them. In DNA, the CDR3 is TGTGCCAGCAGCTTCAGGGTAGCGGTCTCCTACGAGCAGTACTTC. It translates to CASSFRVAVSYEQYF.

The chain couples TRBV9 to TRBJ2-3; TRBD2 aligns across 7 bases. The trim removed 3 bases at V and 2 bases at J, leaving 3 bases unmatched. Germline V gene data show CDR1 as SGDLS and CDR2 as YYNGEE. The CDR3 extends over 14 amino acids. CDR3 bases: TGTGCCAGCAGCGACGGACTAGTCACAGATACGCAGTATTTT. It codes for CASSDGLVTDTQYF. Looking up the rest from reference TRBV9 and TRBJ2-3 gives the full variable domain: DSGVTQTPKHLITATGQRVTLRCSPRSGDLSVYWYQQSLDQGLQFLIQYYNGEERAKGNILERFSAQQFPDLHSELNLSSLELGDSALYFCASSDGLVTDTQYFGPGTRLTVL.